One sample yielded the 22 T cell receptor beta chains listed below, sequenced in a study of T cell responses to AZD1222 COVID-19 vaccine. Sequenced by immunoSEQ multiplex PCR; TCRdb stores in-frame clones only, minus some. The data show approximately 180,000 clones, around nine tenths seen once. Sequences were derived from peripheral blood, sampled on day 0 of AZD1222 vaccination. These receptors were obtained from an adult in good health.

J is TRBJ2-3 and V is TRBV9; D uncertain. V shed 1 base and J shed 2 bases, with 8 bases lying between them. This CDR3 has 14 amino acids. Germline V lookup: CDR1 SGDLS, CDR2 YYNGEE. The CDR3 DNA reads TGTGCCAGCAGCGTATCCGAGTTCACAGATACGCAGTATTTT. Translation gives CASSVSEFTDTQYF.

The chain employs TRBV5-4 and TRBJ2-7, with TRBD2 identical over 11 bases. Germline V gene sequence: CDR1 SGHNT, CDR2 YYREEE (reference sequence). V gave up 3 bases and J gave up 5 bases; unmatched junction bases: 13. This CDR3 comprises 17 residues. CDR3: CASSSTSGAYLPNEQYF. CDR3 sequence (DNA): TGTGCCAGCAGCTCGACTAGCGGGGCATATCTCCCGAACGAGCAGTACTTC. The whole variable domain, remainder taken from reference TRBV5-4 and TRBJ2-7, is ETGVTQSPTHLIKTRGQQVTLRCSSQSGHNTVSWYQQALGQGPQFIFQYYREEENGRGNFPPRFSGLQFPNYSSELNVNALELDDSALYLCASSSTSGAYLPNEQYFGPGTRLTVT.

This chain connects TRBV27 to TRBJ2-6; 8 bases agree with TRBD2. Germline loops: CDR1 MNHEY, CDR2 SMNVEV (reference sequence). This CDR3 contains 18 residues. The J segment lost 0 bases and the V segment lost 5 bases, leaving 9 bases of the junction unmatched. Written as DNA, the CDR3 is TGTGCCAGCAGTCCACTAGCGGTCCAACTCTCTGGGGCCAACGTCCTGACTTTC. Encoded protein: CASSPLAVQLSGANVLTF.

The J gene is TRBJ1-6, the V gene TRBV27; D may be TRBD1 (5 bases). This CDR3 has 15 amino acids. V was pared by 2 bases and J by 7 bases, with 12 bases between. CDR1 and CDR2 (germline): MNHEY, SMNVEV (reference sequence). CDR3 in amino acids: CASSLRSGRNSPLHF. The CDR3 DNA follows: TGTGCCAGCAGTTTACGTTCAGGGAGGAATTCACCCCTCCACTTT.

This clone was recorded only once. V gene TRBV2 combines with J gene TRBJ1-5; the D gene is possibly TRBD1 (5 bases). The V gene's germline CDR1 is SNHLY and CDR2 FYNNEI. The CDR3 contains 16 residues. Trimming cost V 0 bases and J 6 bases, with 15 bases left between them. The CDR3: CASSEARAGGSQPQHF. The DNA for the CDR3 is TGTGCCAGCAGTGAAGCGCGGGCCGGGGGGAGTCAGCCCCAGCATTTT.

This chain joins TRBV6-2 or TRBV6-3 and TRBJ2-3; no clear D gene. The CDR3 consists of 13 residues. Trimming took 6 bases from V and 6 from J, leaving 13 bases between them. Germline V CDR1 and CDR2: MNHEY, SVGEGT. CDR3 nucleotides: TGTGCCAGCAGCCTAGGGATTCTCGATACGCAGTATTTT. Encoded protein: CASSLGILDTQYF.

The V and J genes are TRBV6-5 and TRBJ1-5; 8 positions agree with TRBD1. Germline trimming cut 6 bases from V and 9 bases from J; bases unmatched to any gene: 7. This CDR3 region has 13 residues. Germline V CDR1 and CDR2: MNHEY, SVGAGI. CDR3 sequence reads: CASSGQGLGPQHF. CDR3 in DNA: TGTGCCAGCAGCGGACAGGGCCTAGGGCCCCAGCATTTT.

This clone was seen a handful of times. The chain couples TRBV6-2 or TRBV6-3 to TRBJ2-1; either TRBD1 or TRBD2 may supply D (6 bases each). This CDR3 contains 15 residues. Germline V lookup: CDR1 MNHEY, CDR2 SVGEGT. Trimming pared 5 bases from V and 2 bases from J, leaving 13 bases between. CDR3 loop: CASSPPGGPYNEQFF. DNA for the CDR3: TGTGCCAGCAGTCCCCCCGGGGGCCCCTACAATGAGCAGTTCTTC.

The CDR3 DNA reads TGTGCCAGCAGTAATGGACTAGCTCGTACCGGGGAGCTGTTTTTT. Its protein product is CASSNGLARTGELFF. V usage is TRBV6-5 and J usage is TRBJ2-2, with 8 bases aligning to TRBD2. The CDR3 spans 15 residues. Germline CDR1 MNHEY, CDR2 SVGAGI. V dropped 5 bases and J dropped 5; count of bases not matched to a gene: 7.

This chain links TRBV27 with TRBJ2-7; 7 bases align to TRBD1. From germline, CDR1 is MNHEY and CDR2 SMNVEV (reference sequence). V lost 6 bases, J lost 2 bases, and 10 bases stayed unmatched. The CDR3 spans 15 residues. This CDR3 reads CASSSIAGTAYEQYF. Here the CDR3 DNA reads TGTGCCAGCAGCTCAATAGCCGGGACAGCCTACGAGCAGTACTTC.

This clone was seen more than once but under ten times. DNA for the CDR3: TGTGCCAGTAAAGGCCAGGGGGGCACCGGGGAGCTGTTTTTT. This sequence encodes CASKGQGGTGELFF. V gene TRBV19 combines with J gene TRBJ2-2; possible D gene TRBD1, 7 bases. Germline CDR1 reads LNHDA; CDR2 reads SQIVND (reference sequence). CDR3 size: 14 residues. Trimming removed 7 bases at V and 4 bases at J, with 13 bases between.

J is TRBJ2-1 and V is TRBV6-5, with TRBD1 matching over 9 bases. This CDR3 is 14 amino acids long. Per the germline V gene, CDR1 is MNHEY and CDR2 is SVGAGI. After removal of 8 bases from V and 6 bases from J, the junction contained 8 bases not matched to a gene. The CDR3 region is CASLSDRGSNEQFF. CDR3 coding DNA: TGTGCCAGCCTTTCGGACAGGGGAAGCAATGAGCAGTTCTTC.

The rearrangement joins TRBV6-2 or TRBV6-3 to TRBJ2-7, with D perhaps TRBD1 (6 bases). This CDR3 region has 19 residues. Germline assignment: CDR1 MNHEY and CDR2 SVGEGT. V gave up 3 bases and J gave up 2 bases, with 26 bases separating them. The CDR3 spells CASSYLRGKGQFRAYEQYF. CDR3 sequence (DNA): TGTGCCAGCAGTTATCTACGTGGGAAAGGACAGTTCCGGGCCTACGAGCAGTACTTC.

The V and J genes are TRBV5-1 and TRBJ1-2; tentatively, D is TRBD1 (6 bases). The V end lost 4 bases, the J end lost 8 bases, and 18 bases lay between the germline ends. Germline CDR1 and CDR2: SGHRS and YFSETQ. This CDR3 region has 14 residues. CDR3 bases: TGCGCCAGCAGCAGATCGACAGGTTTGGAGGGCTACACCTTC. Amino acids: CASSRSTGLEGYTF.

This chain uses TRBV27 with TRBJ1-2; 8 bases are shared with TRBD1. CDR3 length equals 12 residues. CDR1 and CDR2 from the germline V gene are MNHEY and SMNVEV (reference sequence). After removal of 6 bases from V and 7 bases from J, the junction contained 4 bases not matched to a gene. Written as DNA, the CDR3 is TGTGCCAGCAGAATGACAGGGGCTGGCTACACCTTC. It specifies CASRMTGAGYTF.

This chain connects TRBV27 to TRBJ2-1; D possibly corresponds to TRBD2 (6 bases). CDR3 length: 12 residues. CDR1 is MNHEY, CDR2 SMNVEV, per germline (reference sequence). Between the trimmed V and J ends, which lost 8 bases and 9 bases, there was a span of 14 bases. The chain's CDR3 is CASRGGNSEQFF. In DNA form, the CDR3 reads TGTGCCAGCCGTGGGGGGAACAGTGAGCAGTTCTTC.

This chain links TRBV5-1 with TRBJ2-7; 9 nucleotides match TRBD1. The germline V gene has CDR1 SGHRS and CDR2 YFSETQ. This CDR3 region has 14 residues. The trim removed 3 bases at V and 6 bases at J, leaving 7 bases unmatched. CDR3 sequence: CASSSGQGSREQYF. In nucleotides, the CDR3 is TGCGCCAGCAGCTCTGGACAGGGGTCACGCGAGCAGTACTTC.

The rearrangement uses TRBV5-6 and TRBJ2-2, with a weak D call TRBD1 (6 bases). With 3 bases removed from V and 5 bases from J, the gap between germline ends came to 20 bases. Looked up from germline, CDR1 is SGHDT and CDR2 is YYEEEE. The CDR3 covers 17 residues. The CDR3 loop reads CASSYLTSRGWTGELFF. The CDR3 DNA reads TGTGCCAGCAGCTACCTTACTTCCAGGGGATGGACCGGGGAGCTGTTTTTT.

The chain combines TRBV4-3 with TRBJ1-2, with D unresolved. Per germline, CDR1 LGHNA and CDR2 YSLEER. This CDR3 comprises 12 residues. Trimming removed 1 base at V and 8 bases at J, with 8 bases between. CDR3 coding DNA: TGCGCCAGCAGCCAAGGAGGGAGCGGCTACACCTTC. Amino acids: CASSQGGSGYTF.

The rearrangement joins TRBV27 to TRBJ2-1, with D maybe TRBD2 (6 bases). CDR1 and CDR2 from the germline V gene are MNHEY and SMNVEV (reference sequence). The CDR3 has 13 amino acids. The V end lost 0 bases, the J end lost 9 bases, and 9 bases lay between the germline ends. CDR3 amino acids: CASSLSLGSEQFF. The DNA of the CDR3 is TGTGCCAGCAGTTTATCCCTCGGGAGTGAGCAGTTCTTC.

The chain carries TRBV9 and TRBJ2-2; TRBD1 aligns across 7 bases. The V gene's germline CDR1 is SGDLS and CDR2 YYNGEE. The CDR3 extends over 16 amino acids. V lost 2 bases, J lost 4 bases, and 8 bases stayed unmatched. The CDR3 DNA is TGTGCCAGCAGCGTTTCGACAGGGTCCACCACCGGGGAGCTGTTTTTT. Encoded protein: CASSVSTGSTTGELFF.

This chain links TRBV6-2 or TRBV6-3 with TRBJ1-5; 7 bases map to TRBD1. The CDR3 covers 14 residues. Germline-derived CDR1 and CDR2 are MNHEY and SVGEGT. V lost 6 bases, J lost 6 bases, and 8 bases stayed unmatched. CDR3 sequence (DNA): TGTGCCAGCAGCCTCGACAGGGTGATTCAGCCCCAGCATTTT. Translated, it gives CASSLDRVIQPQHF.